This T cell receptor (beta chain) was documented in a study of response to subunit inactivated influenza vaccine. The study, taken as a whole, reports: Few new T cells, the authors suggested, are recruited by each seasonal influenza vaccination.

From the RT-PCR reads, TCRdb called clonotypes with MiXCR, one entry per CDR3 protein. The sample has hundreds of thousands of distinct CDR3 sequences; 21% are singletons. The V gene's germline CDR1 is SGHDT and CDR2 YYEEEE. This CDR3 has 16 residues. V shed 1 base and J shed 0 bases, with 11 bases lying between them. Details on this clonotype: Its target is unknown.

Sequenced material: PBMCs from blood, taken about 20 months after vaccination. The clonotype was recovered from a man in his fifties or sixties who received an inactivated influenza vaccine. V is TRBV5-6 and J is TRBJ1-3; D is unresolved. CDR3 sequence (DNA): TGTGCCAGCAGCTTGCGGACGCACCACTCTGGAAACACCATATATTTT. Its protein product is CASSLRTHHSGNTIYF.